This entry lists 21 T cell receptor beta chains sequenced from one sample in a study of T cell responses to AZD1222 COVID-19 vaccine. The method was immunoSEQ multiplex PCR; TCRdb's version includes in-frame clones alone and lacks a portion of them. The table has about 200,000 clones, over 85% seen once. The material sequenced was peripheral blood, taken 28 days after the second dose of the MenACWY control vaccine. The source is an adult who received the MenACWY meningococcal vaccine as a control.

The chain employs TRBV19 and TRBJ2-7, with 11 bases aligning to TRBD2. V trimming: 3 bases; J trimming: 4 bases; junction bases outside the gene matches: 2. CDR3 length: 14 amino acids. Germline V lookup: CDR1 LNHDA, CDR2 SQIVND (reference sequence). CDR3 sequence reads: CASSMTSGAYEQYF. The CDR3 DNA reads as TGTGCCAGTAGTATGACTAGCGGGGCTTACGAGCAGTACTTC.

The chain has TRBV3-1 (or the pseudogene TRBV3-2) and TRBJ1-1, with a weak D call TRBD1 (5 bases). This CDR3 is 10 amino acids long. Germline loops: CDR1 LGHDT, CDR2 YNNKEL (reference sequence). Trimming cost V 8 bases and J 6 bases, with 7 bases left between them. The CDR3 region is CASGDAEAFF. The CDR3 region has the DNA TGTGCCAGCGGGGACGCTGAAGCTTTCTTT.

This clone was found a few times. The chain recombines TRBV6-5 with TRBJ2-7; 10 bases match TRBD2. The CDR3 contains 14 residues. J was trimmed by 0 bases and V by 6 bases; bases with no gene match: 2. Germline CDR1 MNHEY, CDR2 SVGAGI. Here the CDR3 DNA reads TGTGCCAGCAGGGCTAGCGGGAGCTCCTACGAGCAGTACTTC. This sequence encodes CASRASGSSYEQYF.

The chain employs TRBV5-1 and TRBJ1-5; 7 bases map to TRBD1. The ends lost 4 bases at V and 4 bases at J; junction bases unmatched: 5. Germline V CDR1 and CDR2: SGHRS, YFSETQ. The CDR3 extends over 14 amino acids. The CDR3 spells CASSTGQPNQPQHF. The CDR3 DNA reads as TGCGCCAGCAGCACGGGACAGCCTAATCAGCCCCAGCATTTT.

The count of this clone is one. The chain is built from TRBV5-1 and TRBJ1-1; 7 nucleotides agree with TRBD1. Germline assignment: CDR1 SGHRS and CDR2 YFSETQ. The CDR3 extends over 15 amino acids. J lost 2 bases, V lost 7 bases, and 11 bases had no gene match. CDR3 in DNA: TGCGCCAGCGTTAGAGAGACAGGGTCCAACACTGAAGCTTTCTTT. It specifies CASVRETGSNTEAFF. Using reference TRBV5-1 and TRBJ1-1 for the parts outside the CDR3, the full variable domain is KAGVTQTPRYLIKTRGQQVTLSCSPISGHRSVSWYQQTPGQGLQFLFEYFSETQRNKGNFPGRFSGRQFSNSRSEMNVSTLELGDSALYLCASVRETGSNTEAFFGQGTRLTVV.

The chain couples TRBV19 to TRBJ1-3, with D hard to call. V was cut by 1 base and J by 4 bases, with 11 bases left in between. CDR3 length: 15 residues. From germline, CDR1 is LNHDA and CDR2 SQIVND (reference sequence). This CDR3 reads CASSIARSSGNTIYF. CDR3 sequence (DNA): TGTGCCAGTAGTATAGCGAGGAGTTCCGGAAACACCATATATTTT.

The gene calls are TRBV6-5 and TRBJ1-2; D is uncertain. CDR1 and CDR2 (germline): MNHEY, SVGAGI. The germline V and J ends were trimmed by 4 bases and 2 bases, with 14 bases remaining between them. The CDR3 is 15 amino acids. The DNA for the CDR3 is TGTGCCAGCAGTTCGGGAGGGCCGGGCAACTATGGCTACACCTTC. Translated: CASSSGGPGNYGYTF.

V and J are TRBV4-1 and TRBJ1-2; D perhaps matches TRBD1 (5 bases). V lost 4 bases and J lost 0, with 12 bases in between. The CDR3 is 15 residues long. Per germline, CDR1 MGHRA and CDR2 YSYEKL. The CDR3, as DNA: TGCGCCAGCAGCCCCACGGGGGGAGCTAACTATGGCTACACCTTC. This gives the protein CASSPTGGANYGYTF.

V gene TRBV19 combines with J gene TRBJ2-7; 10 bases match TRBD1. Unmatched junction bases numbered 7, after V lost 6 bases and J lost 5 bases. Per germline, CDR1 LNHDA and CDR2 SQIVND (reference sequence). CDR3 length equals 14 residues. DNA for the CDR3: TGTGCCAGTAGGCTAGGGACAGGGGTCGACGAGCAGTACTTC. Its protein product is CASRLGTGVDEQYF. Full variable domain (outside the CDR3, taken from reference TRBV19 and TRBJ2-7): DGGITQSPKYLFRKEGQNVTLSCEQNLNHDAMYWYRQDPGQGLRLIYYSQIVNDFQKGDIAEGYSVSREKKESFPLTVTSAQKNPTAFYLCASRLGTGVDEQYFGPGTRLTVT.

The chain recombines TRBV7-2 with TRBJ2-7; D perhaps matches TRBD2 (5 bases). The ends were cut back, 6 bases at V and 6 bases at J, with 15 bases in the middle. The V gene's germline CDR1 is SGHTA and CDR2 FQGNSA. The CDR3 runs 13 residues. The CDR3 coding sequence is TGTGCCAGCAGTTCCGGACTTCTGCTCGAGCAGTACTTC. It codes for CASSSGLLLEQYF.

The chain carries TRBV7-3 and TRBJ2-1; possibly TRBD2 for D (6 bases). The V end was cut by 2 bases, the J end by 2 bases, with 16 bases between. The CDR3 spans 17 residues. Per the germline V gene, CDR1 is SGHTA and CDR2 is FQGTGA. The CDR3 DNA sequence: TGTGCCAGCAGCTTAGGCCCACCTAGCGTCACCTACAATGAGCAGTTCTTC. Protein: CASSLGPPSVTYNEQFF.

V usage is TRBV18 and J usage is TRBJ2-1; TRBD2 matches at 12 bases. Per the germline V gene, CDR1 is KGHSH and CDR2 is LQKENI. The CDR3 runs to 17 residues. The V and J ends lost 4 bases and 0 bases, in that order; junction bases with no gene match: 4. The DNA of the CDR3 is TGTGCCAGCTCACAGGGACTAGCGGGTAGCTCCTACAATGAGCAGTTCTTC. Amino acid sequence: CASSQGLAGSSYNEQFF.

V is TRBV11-2 and J is TRBJ2-2; D may match TRBD1 or TRBD2 (5 bases each). Germline V gene sequence: CDR1 SGHAT, CDR2 FQNNGV. The CDR3 is 16 amino acids. The V gene lost 6 bases and the J gene lost 0 bases, with 14 bases spanning the gap. The CDR3 coding sequence is TGTGCCAGCAGACAGCCGGGACGGACGAACACCGGGGAGCTGTTTTTT. Translation: CASRQPGRTNTGELFF. The full variable domain, in which reference TRBV11-2 and TRBJ2-2 provide the parts outside the CDR3, is EAGVAQSPRYKIIEKRQSVAFWCNPISGHATLYWYQQILGQGPKLLIQFQNNGVVDDSQLPKDRFSAERLKGVDSTLKIQPAKLEDSAVYLCASRQPGRTNTGELFFGEGSRLTVL.

V is TRBV9 and J is TRBJ1-2; a possible D gene is TRBD1 (6 bases). From germline, CDR1 is SGDLS and CDR2 YYNGEE. V was trimmed by 0 bases and J by 1 base, leaving 25 bases between them. The CDR3 is made up of 20 amino acids. The CDR3 coding sequence is TGTGCCAGCAGCGTAGTTAAAGGTGGGGGCGCTTTTCCCATTAACTATGGCTACACCTTC. It codes for CASSVVKGGGAFPINYGYTF.

The chain uses TRBV27 and TRBJ1-1; the D gene is possibly TRBD1 (6 bases). The CDR3 loop spans 14 amino acids. From germline, CDR1 is MNHEY and CDR2 SMNVEV (reference sequence). Trimming cost V 3 bases and J 6 bases, with 14 bases left between them. The CDR3 sequence is CASSFQPGAPEAFF. DNA for the CDR3: TGTGCCAGCAGTTTCCAACCGGGGGCCCCTGAAGCTTTCTTT.

V is TRBV11-3 and J is TRBJ1-1; 9 nucleotides line up with TRBD1. V shed 6 bases and J 7 bases; nucleotides not matched to a gene: 6. Germline values: CDR1 SGHNT, CDR2 YENEEA. The CDR3 runs to 13 residues. CDR3 sequence (DNA): TGTGCCAGCAGAGTGGACAGGGGACTTGAAGCTTTCTTT. This codes for CASRVDRGLEAFF.

The chain couples TRBV30 to TRBJ1-1; tentative D call: TRBD1 (6 bases). The CDR3 spans 14 residues. V gave up 1 base and J gave up 5 bases, with 14 bases separating them. Germline CDR1 reads GTSNPN; CDR2 reads SVGIG (reference sequence). CDR3 protein: CAWSGHQGRTEAFF. The CDR3 DNA reads as TGTGCCTGGAGTGGGCATCAGGGGAGGACTGAAGCTTTCTTT.

The gene calls are TRBV11-2 and TRBJ1-1; D remains unclear. The CDR3 extends over 11 amino acids. Germline CDR1 reads SGHAT; CDR2 reads FQNNGV. The ends were cut back, 5 bases at V and 11 bases at J, with 12 bases in the middle. CDR3 in amino acids: CASSVGIGAFF. The CDR3 DNA reads as TGTGCCAGCAGCGTTGGAATTGGGGCTTTCTTT.

The chain joins TRBV18 to TRBJ2-7, with D perhaps TRBD1 (5 bases). Germline assignment: CDR1 KGHSH and CDR2 LQKENI. The V and J ends lost 1 base and 3 bases respectively, with 10 bases between them. The CDR3 runs to 14 residues. The CDR3 sequence: CASSPRDGHYEQYF. The CDR3 DNA sequence: TGTGCCAGCTCACCACGAGACGGACACTACGAGCAGTACTTC.

The chain employs TRBV7-2 and TRBJ2-1; TRBD2 matches at 7 bases. Trimming cost V 5 bases and J 7 bases; bases outside gene matches: 11. Germline V gene data show CDR1 as SGHTA and CDR2 as FQGNSA. This CDR3 comprises 15 residues. The CDR3 loop reads CASSPPGLVGNEQFF. The CDR3 DNA reads as TGTGCCAGCAGCCCCCCCGGACTAGTAGGTAATGAGCAGTTCTTC.

The rearrangement links TRBV29-1 to TRBJ2-1; no reliable D call. V dropped 4 bases and J dropped 5 bases, with 9 bases sitting between them. This CDR3 is built from 12 residues. Looked up from germline, CDR1 is SQVTM and CDR2 is ANQGSEA. Here the CDR3 reads CSVGFAHNEQFF. Written as DNA, the CDR3 is TGCAGCGTTGGATTCGCCCACAATGAGCAGTTCTTC.